A single sample gave rise to the 31 T cell receptor beta chains below, sequenced in a study of glioma-infiltrating T cells. Amplification of TCR alpha and beta CDR3 regions from RNA used iRepertoire nested multiplex PCR. TCRdb re-analysed the multiplex PCR reads in MiXCR, keeping a single row per CDR3 protein. This repertoire shows under 130,000 distinct CDR3 sequences, approximately 28% found once; its top ten account for approximately 46%. Sequencing was done on a sample of glioma tissue, nonneoplastic brain tissue, or PBMCs (not recorded which). These TCRs come from a human donor with low-grade glioma or glioblastoma, undergoing nonglioma brain surgery, or in good health (not recorded which).

This clonotype was picked up many times. The V call is TRBV20-1, the J call TRBJ2-3, with D unresolved. CDR1 DFQATT and CDR2 SNEGSKA come from the germline V gene (reference sequence). V lost 3 bases, J lost 1 base, and 14 bases lay in between. The CDR3 runs 15 residues. The CDR3 protein is CSASKGPIGTDTQYF. CDR3 in DNA: TGCAGTGCTAGTAAGGGTCCGATCGGCACAGATACGCAGTATTTT.

At least ten counts were recorded for this clonotype. The J gene is TRBJ1-2, the V gene TRBV12-3 or TRBV12-4; 8 bases map to TRBD1. This CDR3 is built from 14 residues. Trimming took 2 bases from V and 4 from J; bases not matched to a gene: 3. The CDR3 loop is CASSLRGQVYGYTF. The CDR3 bases are TGTGCCAGCAGTTTACGGGGACAGGTCTATGGCTACACCTTC.

This clonotype was seen many times. This chain joins TRBV6-6 and TRBJ1-2; D uncertain. V was cut by 2 bases and J by 2 bases, with 9 bases left in between. The CDR3 contains 14 residues. Germline V gene lookup returns CDR1 MNHNY and CDR2 SVGAGI (reference sequence). The CDR3 DNA sequence: TGTGCCAGCAGTTACGTTGGAGAAAACTATGGCTACACCTTC. Protein: CASSYVGENYGYTF.

The V and J genes are TRBV20-1 and TRBJ2-1, with 10 bases aligning to TRBD2. J lost 8 bases, V lost 5 bases, and 12 bases had no gene match. CDR3 length equals 15 residues. Germline assignment: CDR1 DFQATT and CDR2 SNEGSKA (reference sequence). CDR3 region: CSASPGLASVDEQFF. As DNA, the CDR3 is TGCAGTGCTTCCCCGGGACTAGCGAGCGTAGATGAGCAGTTCTTC.

At least ten counts were recorded for this clonotype. The chain is built from TRBV6-4 and TRBJ2-3, with D possibly matching TRBD2 (5 bases). This CDR3 comprises 16 residues. V gave up 1 base and J gave up 2 bases, with 13 bases separating them. Germline lookup yields CDR1 MRHNA and CDR2 SNTAGT. CDR3 loop: CASSDFPAVPTDTQYF. The CDR3 bases are TGTGCCAGCAGTGACTTTCCAGCGGTCCCCACAGATACGCAGTATTTT.

At least ten counts were recorded for this clonotype. This chain uses TRBV7-2 with TRBJ1-6, with a tentative D call TRBD1 (5 bases). CDR1 is SGHTA, CDR2 FQGNSA, per germline. The CDR3 spans 16 residues. The V and J ends lost 5 bases and 5 bases respectively, with 16 bases between them. CDR3 nucleotide sequence: TGTGCCAGCAGCGGACACGGTCAAGGGAATAATTCACCCCTCCACTTT. Protein sequence: CASSGHGQGNNSPLHF.

In its sample, this clonotype was seen a few times. This chain joins TRBV4-2 and TRBJ2-7; D unresolved. CDR3 length: 13 amino acids. The germline V gene encodes CDR1 LGHNA and CDR2 YNFKEQ. V was pared by 1 base and J by 3 bases, with 7 bases between. CDR3 region: CASSQGYSYEQYF. CDR3 bases: TGTGCCAGCAGCCAAGGGTACAGCTACGAGCAGTACTTC.

This clonotype was seen ten or more times. The gene calls are TRBV25-1 and TRBJ2-7; D unclear. The CDR3 contains 13 residues. V lost 2 bases to trimming and J lost 2 bases, with 7 bases between them. Germline CDR1 reads MGHDK; CDR2 reads SYGVNS. This CDR3 reads CASSEQLPYEQYF. CDR3 coding DNA: TGTGCCAGCAGTGAACAACTTCCCTACGAGCAGTACTTC.

The genes are TRBV7-2 and TRBJ2-1; 7 bases are a match to TRBD1. The ends lost 3 bases at V and 9 bases at J; junction bases unmatched: 2. The CDR3 spans 12 residues. The germline CDR1 and CDR2 sequences are SGHTA and FQGNSA. This CDR3 reads CASSLRGREQFF. CDR3 nucleotides: TGTGCCAGCAGCTTGAGGGGGCGTGAGCAGTTCTTC.

This rearrangement joins TRBV19 to TRBJ1-6; D might be TRBD1 (5 bases). In germline, CDR1 is LNHDA, CDR2 SQIVND (reference sequence). The CDR3 consists of 14 residues. The ends were cut back, 7 bases at V and 2 bases at J, with 9 bases in the middle. CDR3 sequence: CASTLTAYNSPLHF. The DNA of the CDR3 is TGTGCCAGTACCTTGACAGCCTATAATTCACCCCTCCACTTT.

V usage is TRBV4-2 and J usage is TRBJ2-4, with 8 bases identical to TRBD1. Unmatched junction bases numbered 16, after V lost 11 bases and J lost 10 bases. CDR1 and CDR2 from the germline V gene are LGHNA and YNFKEQ. This CDR3 is 14 amino acids long. This CDR3 reads CAWRAQGGPIIQYF. As DNA, the CDR3 is TGTGCCTGGAGAGCACAGGGGGGCCCAATTATTCAGTACTTC.

This clonotype has more than one count but fewer than ten. The chain employs TRBV2 and TRBJ2-7; unclear D gene. This CDR3 has 13 residues. Germline assignment: CDR1 SNHLY and CDR2 FYNNEI. Deletions cut 6 bases from V and 2 bases from J, with 11 bases between. The CDR3 nucleotides read TGTGCCAGCAGCTTCAGGCCACCCTACGAGCAGTACTTC. The encoded protein is CASSFRPPYEQYF.

Concerning this clonotype: A much larger clone lies a single base off, so this may be a read error. The chain joins TRBV14 to TRBJ2-7; 8 bases agree with TRBD1. CDR3 size: 15 residues. Germline CDR1 is SGHDN and CDR2 is FVKESK. The V and J ends lost 2 bases and 7 bases, in that order; junction bases with no gene match: 10. CDR3 DNA: TGTGCCAGCAGCCAAATCCGGGACAGGCGTAAAGAGCAGTACTTC. Translated, it gives CASSQIRDRRKEQYF.

Ten or more counts support this clonotype. The chain joins TRBV20-1 to TRBJ2-7; possibly TRBD2 for D (6 bases). CDR3 size: 14 residues. V was clipped by 5 bases and J by 3 bases, with 17 bases between them. Per germline, CDR1 DFQATT and CDR2 SNEGSKA (reference sequence). The CDR3 DNA is TGCAGTGCTGTCCTTGGGACTGATGACTACGAGCAGTACTTC. Protein: CSAVLGTDDYEQYF.

The rearrangement uses TRBV3-1 and TRBJ2-1; D assignment may be TRBD1 or TRBD2 (5 bases each). The CDR3 has 15 amino acids. Germline loops: CDR1 LGHDT, CDR2 YNNKEL (reference sequence). The V end lost 3 bases, the J end lost 4 bases, and 13 bases lay between the germline ends. The CDR3 nucleotides are TGTGCCAGCAGCCAGGCAGGGTGGGGGTACAATGAGCAGTTCTTC. Protein: CASSQAGWGYNEQFF.

For this clonotype: Given a much more abundant clone one base away, this may be a read error. The J gene is TRBJ2-5, the V gene TRBV18; the D gene is possibly TRBD2 (5 bases). In germline, CDR1 is KGHSH, CDR2 LQKENI. V was shortened by 8 bases and J by 1 base, with 11 bases between the two germline ends. This CDR3 comprises 13 residues. CDR3 region: CASAPGSQETQYF. The CDR3 DNA is TGTGCCAGCGCCCCGGGGAGCCAAGAGACCCAGTACTTC.

This chain connects TRBV4-1 to TRBJ2-1; 9 bases line up with TRBD2. V lost 0 bases to trimming and J lost 2 bases; unmatched junction nucleotides: 8. This CDR3 region has 18 residues. Looked up from germline, CDR1 is MGHRA and CDR2 is YSYEKL. The CDR3 protein is CASSQDGLAGSPYNEQFF. Here the CDR3 DNA reads TGCGCCAGCAGCCAAGACGGGCTAGCGGGGTCACCCTACAATGAGCAGTTCTTC.

About this clonotype itself: The missing conserved phenylalanine or tryptophan at the end of this CDR3 makes a read error likely. The limits of the CDR3 on the DNA are not certain, so only TCRdb's listed CDR3 is given. The chain links TRBV7-8 to TRBJ2-1; the D call of TRBD1 is as the table states it, not checked on the DNA. Germline V CDR1 and CDR2: SGHVS, FQNEAQ. The CDR3 adds up to 15 amino acids, both ends counted. CDR3 loop: CASTGQGSSYNEQLL.

This clonotype occurred many times. The chain has TRBV15 and TRBJ2-5, with 11 nucleotides matching TRBD1. The germline gives CDR1 LNHNV, CDR2 YYDKDF (reference sequence). V trimming: 3 bases; J trimming: 3 bases; junction bases outside the gene matches: 15. The CDR3 spans 19 residues. The DNA of the CDR3 is TGTGCCACCAGCAGGACCCCGGACAGGGGGCGAAATTTTAAAGAGACCCAGTACTTC. This gives the protein CATSRTPDRGRNFKETQYF.

Many counts were recorded for this clonotype. J is TRBJ2-3 and V is TRBV15; D is perhaps TRBD2 (6 bases). The ends were cut back, 7 bases at V and 1 base at J, with 18 bases in the middle. CDR1 LNHNV and CDR2 YYDKDF come from the germline V gene (reference sequence). This CDR3 has 16 amino acids. The CDR3 DNA is TGTGCCACCATGGACTACGGGGTCCATGGCACAGATACGCAGTATTTT. It is translated as CATMDYGVHGTDTQYF.

This clonotype was detected a few times. The chain carries TRBV7-3 and TRBJ2-5; the D call may be TRBD1 or TRBD2 (5 bases each). The length of the CDR3 is 14 residues. Germline loops: CDR1 SGHTA, CDR2 FQGTGA. The ends were cut back, 6 bases at V and 2 bases at J, with 13 bases in the middle. CDR3 sequence: CASSQSGAQETQYF. The CDR3 coding sequence is TGTGCCAGCAGTCAATCCGGGGCACAAGAGACCCAGTACTTC.

A note on this clonotype: A read error may explain this, as a much larger clone is one base away. The V and J genes are TRBV19 and TRBJ2-7; no firm D call. Trimming cost V 2 bases and J 6 bases, with 11 bases left between them. Germline V lookup: CDR1 LNHDA, CDR2 SQIVND (reference sequence). The CDR3 is 13 amino acids. The CDR3 here is CASSISDRAEQYF. In DNA, the CDR3 is TGTGCCAGTAGTATAAGCGACCGTGCCGAGCAGTACTTC.

This clonotype has a count of ten or more. This rearrangement joins TRBV28 to TRBJ2-1, with D possibly TRBD2 on 5 matching bases. Per the germline V gene, CDR1 is MDHEN and CDR2 is SYDVKM. CDR3 length equals 15 residues. Trimming removed 3 bases from V and 3 bases from J, with 12 bases in between. In DNA, the CDR3 is TGTGCCAGCAGTTTTCACACCGGGGACTACAATGAGCAGTTCTTC. Translating gives CASSFHTGDYNEQFF.

This clonotype was counted ten times or more. The chain carries TRBV20-1 and TRBJ2-7; D is perhaps TRBD1 (5 bases). The CDR3 totals 12 residues. V lost 1 base and J 5 bases, leaving 9 bases between the germline ends. Germline-derived CDR1 and CDR2 are DFQATT and SNEGSKA (reference sequence). This CDR3 is CSARAGFDEQYF. Written as DNA, the CDR3 is TGCAGTGCTAGAGCAGGGTTTGACGAGCAGTACTTC.

This clonotype was picked up many times. This chain uses TRBV20-1 with TRBJ1-6, with a tentative D call TRBD1 (6 bases). Trimming removed 6 bases at V and 7 bases at J, with 10 bases between. CDR1 DFQATT and CDR2 SNEGSKA come from the germline V gene (reference sequence). The CDR3 runs to 12 residues. The CDR3 bases are TGCAGTGCCCAGACAGGAAATTCACCCCTCCACTTT. Protein: CSAQTGNSPLHF.

Many counts were recorded for this clonotype. The chain carries TRBV20-1 and TRBJ2-5; D unclear. The CDR3 consists of 12 residues. Germline lookup yields CDR1 DFQATT and CDR2 SNEGSKA (reference sequence). V shed 5 bases and J shed 1 base, with 8 bases lying between them. The CDR3 region is CSAATAQETQYF. The CDR3 DNA reads as TGCAGTGCTGCTACAGCCCAAGAGACCCAGTACTTC.

In its sample, this clonotype ranks as medium-sized. The chain employs TRBV6-6 and TRBJ1-6; D is unresolved. This CDR3 is 12 amino acids long. Trimming took 2 bases from V and 7 from J, leaving 3 bases between them. Germline V CDR1 and CDR2: MNHNY, SVGAGI (reference sequence). The CDR3 loop reads CASSYLNSPLHF. DNA for the CDR3: TGTGCCAGCAGTTACCTAAATTCACCCCTCCACTTT.

The table lists this clonotype with many counts. The J gene is TRBJ1-2, the V gene TRBV6-1; TRBD1 aligns across 7 bases. The V segment lost 7 bases and the J segment 7 bases; nucleotides outside the gene matches: 9. The CDR3 is made up of 13 amino acids. Germline V gene sequence: CDR1 MNHNS, CDR2 SASEGT. The CDR3 DNA is TGTGCCAGCAAGACCTCACAGGGGTTTGGCTACACCTTC. Residues: CASKTSQGFGYTF.

With respect to this clonotype: This may arise from a read error, as a much more abundant clone is one base away. J is TRBJ1-2 and V is TRBV6-1; D is unresolved. The CDR3 covers 13 residues. Trimming left V 1 base short and J 4 bases short, with 7 bases between. The V gene's germline CDR1 is MNHNS and CDR2 SASEGT. Here the CDR3 reads CASSEGRGYGYTF. In DNA, the CDR3 is TGTGCCAGCAGTGAAGGCAGAGGCTATGGCTACACCTTC.

Of note for this clonotype: This may come from a read error, since a much larger clone is one base off. This chain connects TRBV6-1 to TRBJ2-7, with 8 bases that match TRBD1. The V and J ends lost 6 bases and 0 bases, in that order; junction bases with no gene match: 7. This CDR3 spans 15 amino acids. The V gene's germline CDR1 is MNHNS and CDR2 SASEGT. This chain's CDR3 is CASRRATGGSYEQYF. DNA for the CDR3: TGTGCCAGCAGACGCGCTACAGGGGGCTCCTACGAGCAGTACTTC.

Details on this clonotype: This may be a read error, as it is one base from a much larger clone. The CDR3 region has the DNA TGTGCCAGCAACTTAGGTGGAACTACAGATACGCAGTATTTT. Translated, it gives CASNLGGTTDTQYF. The chain employs TRBV5-4 and TRBJ2-3, with D uncertain. Trimming pared 6 bases from V and 3 bases from J, leaving 14 bases between. Per germline, CDR1 SGHNT and CDR2 YYREEE (reference sequence). The CDR3 has 14 amino acids. The entire variable domain, with the rest obtained from reference TRBV5-4 and TRBJ2-3, is as follows: ETGVTQSPTHLIKTRGQQVTLRCSSQSGHNTVSWYQQALGQGPQFIFQYYREEENGRGNFPPRFSGLQFPNYSSELNVNALELDDSALYLCASNLGGTTDTQYFGPGTRLTVL.